Listed here are 15 T cell receptor beta chains from one sample, sequenced in a study of cytomegalovirus exposure and HLA in healthy donors. Primers: 60 Vbeta forward and 13 Jbeta reverse. Libraries were prepared by immunoSEQ multiplex PCR; TCRdb keeps only in-frame clonotypes and omits some of them. The data contain about 190,000 clones, about four fifths of them seen just once; the ten biggest clones take up under 7%. Sequenced material: PBMCs. All receptors come from a woman in her twenties or thirties in good health and CMV-seropositive.

The rearrangement links TRBV5-1 to TRBJ2-5; D not resolved. V was trimmed by 4 bases and J by 1 base, leaving 8 bases between them. The CDR3 length is 13 residues. Germline V CDR1 and CDR2: SGHRS, YFSETQ. DNA for the CDR3: TGCGCCAGCAGCGCGGCAGCCCAAGAGACCCAGTACTTC. It translates to CASSAAAQETQYF.

V and J are TRBV4-2 and TRBJ2-2; 9 nucleotides align to TRBD1. Germline-derived CDR1 and CDR2 are LGHNA and YNFKEQ. Trimming cost V 0 bases and J 2 bases; bases outside gene matches: 4. The CDR3 runs 17 residues. The CDR3 loop is CASSQEDRGRNTGELFF. For the CDR3, the DNA is TGTGCCAGCAGCCAAGAGGACAGGGGCCGTAACACCGGGGAGCTGTTTTTT.

The chain couples TRBV25-1 to TRBJ2-7; a weak D match, TRBD2 (5 bases). Deletions cut 9 bases from V and 6 bases from J, with 9 bases between. This CDR3 region has 10 residues. CDR1 is MGHDK, CDR2 SYGVNS, per germline. CDR3 amino acids: CASSGSEQYF. The CDR3 DNA follows: TGTGCCAGTTCTGGGAGCGAGCAGTACTTC.

This chain connects TRBV28 to TRBJ2-1; unclear D gene. The CDR3 runs to 15 residues. V shed 5 bases and J shed 0 bases, with 11 bases lying between them. Germline V gene lookup returns CDR1 MDHEN and CDR2 SYDVKM. CDR3 in DNA: TGTGCCAGCAGTGTGACTGTAGGCTCCTACAATGAGCAGTTCTTC. Translating gives CASSVTVGSYNEQFF.

This chain connects TRBV5-5 to TRBJ1-3; maybe TRBD1 (5 bases). The CDR3 runs 16 residues. V gave up 0 bases and J gave up 0 bases, with 10 bases separating them. From germline, CDR1 is SGHKS and CDR2 YYEKEE (reference sequence). DNA of the CDR3: TGTGCCAGCAGCTTGGGAACAGGTCTCTCTGGAAACACCATATATTTT. This gives the protein CASSLGTGLSGNTIYF. The full variable domain, completed using reference TRBV5-5 and TRBJ1-3, is DAGVTQSPTHLIKTRGQQVTLRCSPISGHKSVSWYQQVLGQGPQFIFQYYEKEERGRGNFPDRFSARQFPNYSSELNVNALLLGDSALYLCASSLGTGLSGNTIYFGEGSWLTVV.

The rearrangement joins TRBV7-9 to TRBJ2-7; the match to TRBD2 covers 10 bases. CDR1 SEHNR and CDR2 FQNEAQ come from the germline V gene (reference sequence). Germline trimming cut 1 base from V and 4 bases from J; bases unmatched to any gene: 10. This CDR3 region has 17 residues. CDR3 nucleotide sequence: TGTGCCAGCAGCTTAGGCGATATTAGCGGGAGGCTGTACGAGCAGTACTTC. This gives the protein CASSLGDISGRLYEQYF. Full variable domain (outside the CDR3, taken from reference TRBV7-9 and TRBJ2-7): DTGVSQNPRHKITKRGQNVTFRCDPISEHNRLYWYRQTLGQGPEFLTYFQNEAQLEKSRLLSDRFSAERPKGSFSTLEIQRTEQGDSAMYLCASSLGDISGRLYEQYFGPGTRLTVT.

The rearrangement joins TRBV27 to TRBJ2-7; D call uncertain. Germline loops: CDR1 MNHEY, CDR2 SMNVEV (reference sequence). The length of the CDR3 is 14 residues. Trimming removed 8 bases from V and 3 bases from J, with 17 bases in between. The CDR3 here is CASFSFGFGYEQYF. CDR3 sequence (DNA): TGTGCCAGCTTCTCTTTCGGGTTTGGCTACGAGCAGTACTTC.

This chain connects TRBV11-3 to TRBJ2-1, with TRBD2 matching over 14 bases. The CDR3 spans 16 residues. CDR1 and CDR2 from the germline V gene are SGHNT and YENEEA. The junction had 7 bases not matched to a gene; V was cut back by 5 bases and J by 7 bases. CDR3: CASSLRLAGGRNEQFF. CDR3 in DNA: TGTGCCAGCAGCCTCCGACTAGCGGGAGGGAGGAATGAGCAGTTCTTC.

The sample holds one count of this clone. The chain links TRBV11-2 to TRBJ2-3, with 7 bases that match TRBD1. V was pared by 4 bases and J by 2 bases, with 6 bases of the junction left unmatched. The CDR3 is 15 amino acids. Germline CDR1 and CDR2: SGHAT and FQNNGV. DNA of the CDR3: TGTGCCAGCAGCTCCCTACAGGGGACCACAGATACGCAGTATTTT. Translated: CASSSLQGTTDTQYF. Based on the CDR3 plus reference TRBV11-2 and TRBJ2-3, the full variable domain is EAGVAQSPRYKIIEKRQSVAFWCNPISGHATLYWYQQILGQGPKLLIQFQNNGVVDDSQLPKDRFSAERLKGVDSTLKIQPAKLEDSAVYLCASSSLQGTTDTQYFGPGTRLTVL.

This clone turned up a few times. The chain uses TRBV7-9 and TRBJ1-6; D is unclear. Per the germline V gene, CDR1 is SEHNR and CDR2 is FQNEAQ (reference sequence). This CDR3 has 13 amino acids. The V gene lost 5 bases and the J gene lost 9 bases, with 11 bases spanning the gap. The CDR3 coding sequence is TGTGCCAGCAGCCCAAGCCCCCTTTCACCCCTCCACTTT. Translating it yields CASSPSPLSPLHF.

The chain combines TRBV27 with TRBJ2-7, with TRBD1 matching 7 bases. Germline loops: CDR1 MNHEY, CDR2 SMNVEV (reference sequence). V lost 6 bases and J lost 3; bases outside the gene matches: 8. The CDR3 is made up of 14 amino acids. CDR3 in amino acids: CASSRDRLSYEQYF. The CDR3 nucleotides read TGTGCCAGCAGCCGGGACAGACTTAGCTACGAGCAGTACTTC.

This chain connects TRBV28 to TRBJ2-2, with 11 bases fitting TRBD2. After removal of 9 bases from V and 5 bases from J, the junction contained 5 bases not matched to a gene. This CDR3 spans 14 amino acids. Germline values: CDR1 MDHEN, CDR2 SYDVKM. The CDR3 nucleotides are TGTGCCAGTTTCTTAGCGGGGGGGACCGGGGAGCTGTTTTTT. Its protein is CASFLAGGTGELFF.

V and J are TRBV14 and TRBJ2-1; TRBD1 aligns across 8 bases. The CDR3 is 15 amino acids. In germline, CDR1 is SGHDN, CDR2 FVKESK. Trimming removed 1 base from V and 8 bases from J; junction bases left unmatched: 7. In DNA, the CDR3 is TGTGCCAGCAGCCAAGTTCAGGGGGCATTCTATGAGCAGTTCTTC. Translated: CASSQVQGAFYEQFF.

The V call is TRBV2, the J call TRBJ2-7, with 9 bases that match TRBD1. This CDR3 is 14 amino acids long. The germline CDR1 and CDR2 sequences are SNHLY and FYNNEI. V shed 7 bases and J 0 bases; nucleotides not matched to a gene: 4. This CDR3 reads CASNGQGPSYEQYF. The CDR3 DNA is TGTGCCAGCAATGGACAGGGGCCCTCCTACGAGCAGTACTTC.

This clone was counted a single time. This rearrangement joins TRBV5-1 to TRBJ2-7; D is uncertain. Per germline, CDR1 SGHRS and CDR2 YFSETQ. V was shortened by 1 base and J by 5 bases, with 13 bases between the two germline ends. The CDR3 consists of 14 residues. In DNA, the CDR3 is TGCGCCAGCAGCTTGATCCCGGGTCACCACGAGCAGTACTTC. It encodes CASSLIPGHHEQYF. Supplemented by reference TRBV5-1 and TRBJ2-7, the full variable domain reads KAGVTQTPRYLIKTRGQQVTLSCSPISGHRSVSWYQQTPGQGLQFLFEYFSETQRNKGNFPGRFSGRQFSNSRSEMNVSTLELGDSALYLCASSLIPGHHEQYFGPGTRLTVT.